This entry lists 24 T cell receptor beta chains sequenced from one sample in a study of monozygotic twins with inflammatory bowel disease. TCRdb reprocessed the 5' RACE reads; each CDR3 protein has one entry and no DNA is given. This table holds fewer than 200,000 distinct CDR3 sequences. Input material: blood. These receptors were taken from a human donor with ulcerative colitis or Crohn's disease, or a healthy co-twin of an affected twin (not recorded which).

This sequence joins TRBV27 and TRBJ2-7. The CDR3 has 13 amino acids. CDR1 MNHEY and CDR2 SMNVEV come from the germline V gene (reference sequence). CDR3: CASSQTSAYEQYF.

The rearrangement joins TRBV29-1 to TRBJ1-1; with no DNA, the TCRdb D assignment of TRBD1 cannot be verified. The V gene's germline CDR1 is SQVTM and CDR2 ANQGSEA. This CDR3 spans 15 amino acids. The CDR3 is CSVKVFTGANTEAFF.

The chain carries TRBV28 and TRBJ2-1; TCRdb outputs TRBD2, but without DNA this stays unchecked. The CDR3 consists of 12 residues. The V gene's germline CDR1 is MDHEN and CDR2 SYDVKM. Here the CDR3 reads CASTSQGYEQFF.

The chain links TRBV12-3 or TRBV12-4 to TRBJ1-1; TCRdb proposes TRBD1, but this gene call is untestable without DNA. The length of the CDR3 is 13 residues. The CDR3: CASSFQQGFEAFF.

The rearrangement joins TRBV29-1 to TRBJ2-6. CDR3 size: 13 residues. CDR1 is SQVTM and CDR2 is ANQGSEA in the germline V gene. CDR3 loop: CSVGLSGANVLTF.

This sequence joins TRBV11-1 and TRBJ2-2; there is no DNA to check the TCRdb D call of TRBD2. CDR1 and CDR2 from the germline V gene are SGHAT and FQDESV (reference sequence). The CDR3 extends over 18 amino acids. CDR3 amino acids: CASSLEYPGLGITGELFF.

The chain links TRBV20-1 to TRBJ1-2. The CDR3 loop spans 12 amino acids. The germline V gene has CDR1 DFQATT and CDR2 SNEGSKA (reference sequence). The CDR3 protein is CSATDGSYGYTF.

The J gene is TRBJ2-7, the V gene TRBV4-2; TCRdb's D call of TRBD2 is untestable without DNA. Germline V gene lookup returns CDR1 LGHNA and CDR2 YNFKEQ. The CDR3 is made up of 16 amino acids. The CDR3 protein is CASSQDRGGPPYEQYF.

This rearrangement joins TRBV6-1 to TRBJ1-5; TCRdb's D call, TRBD1, is unchecked because there is no DNA. The CDR3 covers 16 residues. CDR1 is MNHNS, CDR2 SASEGT, per germline. This CDR3 is CASSRGPGWGNQPQHF.

The V and J genes are TRBV6-1 and TRBJ2-7; TCRdb reports TRBD2, a call that lacks DNA to check it against. CDR1 is MNHNS, CDR2 SASEGT, per germline. The CDR3 is 15 amino acids. The CDR3 sequence is CASSPLAGGAYEQYF.

V and J are TRBV4-3 and TRBJ1-5. This CDR3 spans 17 amino acids. Germline CDR1 LGHNA, CDR2 YSLEER. CDR3 sequence reads: CASSQETGQDSNQPQHF.

V usage is TRBV18 and J usage is TRBJ2-7; lacking DNA, the TRBD2 call made by TCRdb goes unchecked. The CDR3 runs 18 residues. Germline CDR1 is KGHSH and CDR2 is LQKENI. The CDR3 reads CASSPPFGTSGSSYEQYF.

The rearrangement links TRBV7-6 to TRBJ2-5. CDR1 SGHVS and CDR2 FNYEAQ come from the germline V gene. The CDR3 sequence is 14 residues long. The CDR3 sequence is CASSLVGVEETQYF.

V usage is TRBV15 and J usage is TRBJ2-2. The CDR3 is 15 residues long. Germline CDR1 reads LNHNV; CDR2 reads YYDKDF (reference sequence). CDR3 protein: CATSRDRLNTGELFF.

CDR3 region: CASWQQGVRGNEQFF. The chain uses TRBV27 and TRBJ2-1; TCRdb returns TRBD1, unconfirmable since there is no DNA. The CDR3 is made up of 15 amino acids. CDR1 and CDR2 (germline): MNHEY, SMNVEV (reference sequence).

The chain joins TRBV12-3 or TRBV12-4 to TRBJ2-3; the D gene TCRdb calls, TRBD1, cannot be checked with no DNA. The length of the CDR3 is 14 residues. This CDR3 reads CASSFRGRTDTQYF.

The chain recombines TRBV7-9 with TRBJ2-6. This CDR3 comprises 14 residues. The germline CDR1 and CDR2 sequences are SEHNR and FQNEAQ (reference sequence). The CDR3 sequence is CASLTVSGANVLTF.

The chain uses TRBV27 and TRBJ2-1; the TCRdb D gene call, TRBD2, has no DNA to confirm it. The CDR3 is 16 residues long. Germline loops: CDR1 MNHEY, CDR2 SMNVEV (reference sequence). The CDR3 sequence: CASIGFSGPSYNEQFF.

The chain recombines TRBV29-1 with TRBJ1-2. From germline, CDR1 is SQVTM and CDR2 ANQGSEA. This CDR3 comprises 12 residues. The CDR3 spells CSAGLVNYGYTF.

This rearrangement joins TRBV5-1 to TRBJ1-1. This CDR3 comprises 13 residues. Germline assignment: CDR1 SGHRS and CDR2 YFSETQ. The CDR3 is CASSVTEHTEAFF. The entire variable domain, with the rest obtained from reference TRBV5-1 and TRBJ1-1, is as follows: KAGVTQTPRYLIKTRGQQVTLSCSPISGHRSVSWYQQTPGQGLQFLFEYFSETQRNKGNFPGRFSGRQFSNSRSEMNVSTLELGDSALYLCASSVTEHTEAFFGQGTRLTVV.

The chain is built from TRBV10-3 and TRBJ1-6; TCRdb proposes TRBD1, but this gene call is untestable without DNA. The CDR3 is 14 amino acids. Germline-derived CDR1 and CDR2 are ENHRY and SYGVKD. CDR3 residues: CAIRPGQVNSPLHF.

This chain connects TRBV18 to TRBJ2-4; no DNA is available, so the TRBD2 call from TCRdb remains unchecked. Per the germline V gene, CDR1 is KGHSH and CDR2 is LQKENI. The CDR3 extends over 16 amino acids. The CDR3 here is CASSPRVGGSGNIQYF.

This chain connects TRBV18 to TRBJ2-7. The CDR3 consists of 14 residues. From germline, CDR1 is KGHSH and CDR2 LQKENI. Here the CDR3 reads CASSPTPVSYEQYF.

This rearrangement joins TRBV20-1 to TRBJ2-7; the TRBD2 assignment by TCRdb is unverifiable without DNA. The CDR3 is 12 amino acids. CDR1 is DFQATT and CDR2 is SNEGSKA in the germline V gene (reference sequence). The chain's CDR3 is CSRRSGSLEQYF.